This entry is about one T cell receptor beta chain. The data derive from a study of blood T cell repertoires in COVID-19. Study context: The United States, Italy and Spain were the sources of the acute and convalescent COVID-19 samples. PBMCs, B-cell-depleted T cells, or T cells provided the cDNA or gDNA that made up the material.

Original methodology: Amplification with reference gene primers provided the estimates of nucleated cell counts. Profiled with immunoSEQ multiplex PCR; TCRdb holds only in-frame clones, not every one. V and J calls plus clone size are reproduced from that table; the DNA served to infer D and trimming. The sample shows some 80,000 clones, roughly nine tenths of them seen only once. V shed 1 base and J shed 8 bases, with 9 bases lying between them. The CDR3 totals 13 residues. The germline V gene has CDR1 SGHNT and CDR2 YYREEE (reference sequence). The TCR sequence derives from a woman aged 45-65 years with active or convalescent COVID-19. Sequenced input: peripheral blood. The rearrangement links TRBV5-4 to TRBJ1-4; D ambiguous. The CDR3 sequence: CASSLSQKEKLFF. The CDR3 bases are TGTGCCAGCAGCTTGTCCCAAAAAGAAAAACTGTTTTTT.